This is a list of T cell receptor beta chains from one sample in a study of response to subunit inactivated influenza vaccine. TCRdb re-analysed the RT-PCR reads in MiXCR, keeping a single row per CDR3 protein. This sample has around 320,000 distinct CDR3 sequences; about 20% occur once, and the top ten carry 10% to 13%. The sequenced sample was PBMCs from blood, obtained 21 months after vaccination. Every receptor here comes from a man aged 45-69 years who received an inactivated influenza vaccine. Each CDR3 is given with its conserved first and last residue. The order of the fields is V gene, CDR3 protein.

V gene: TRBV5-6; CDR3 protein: CASSIAGGADTQYF
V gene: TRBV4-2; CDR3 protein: CASSQESGGIYNEQFF
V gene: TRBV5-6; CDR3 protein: CASSLYRGDTEAFF
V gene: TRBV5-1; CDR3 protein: CASSLEAIGAANGYTF
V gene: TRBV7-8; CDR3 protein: CASSGPGGNQPQHF
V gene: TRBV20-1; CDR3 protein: CSASGTSQLAKNIQYF
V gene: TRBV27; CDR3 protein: CASSLTPVSGYEQYF
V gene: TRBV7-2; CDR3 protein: CASSLLGTAYQPQHF
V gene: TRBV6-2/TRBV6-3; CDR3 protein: CASSYSVDYNEQFF
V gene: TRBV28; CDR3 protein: CASSRGQSEKLFF
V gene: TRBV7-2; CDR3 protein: CASSQGQGLDGYTF
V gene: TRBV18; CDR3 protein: CASSPMTVGNEQFF
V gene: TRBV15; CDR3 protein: CTTSHNQPQHF
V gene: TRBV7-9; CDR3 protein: CASSLMDGTSVTDTQYF
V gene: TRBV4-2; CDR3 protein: CASSQDLDPAVYEQYF
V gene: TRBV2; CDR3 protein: CASKGANEKLFF
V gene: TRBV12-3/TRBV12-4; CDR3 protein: CASSLYGRSGELFF
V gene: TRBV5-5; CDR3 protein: CASSLAGTYGYTF
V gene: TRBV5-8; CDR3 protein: CASTLMGQGRYGYTF
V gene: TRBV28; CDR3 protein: CASSLYRGAEKLFF
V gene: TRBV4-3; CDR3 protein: CASSQTGSDSDTQYF
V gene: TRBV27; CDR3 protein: CASSPQGTGTTNYGYTF
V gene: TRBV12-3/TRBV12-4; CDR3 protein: CATLAVNTDTQYF
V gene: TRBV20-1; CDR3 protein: CSAHTLADSYNEQFF
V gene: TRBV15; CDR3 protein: CATSRMGGTEAFF
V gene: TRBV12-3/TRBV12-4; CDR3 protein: CASAQTPSNQPQHF
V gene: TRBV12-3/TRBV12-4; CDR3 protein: CASNTSRDRVGWDTEAFF
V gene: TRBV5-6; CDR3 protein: CASSLWGTAIVGELFF
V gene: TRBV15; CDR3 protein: CATNDGSPPYGYTF
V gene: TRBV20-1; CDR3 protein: CSARGGPNEQFF